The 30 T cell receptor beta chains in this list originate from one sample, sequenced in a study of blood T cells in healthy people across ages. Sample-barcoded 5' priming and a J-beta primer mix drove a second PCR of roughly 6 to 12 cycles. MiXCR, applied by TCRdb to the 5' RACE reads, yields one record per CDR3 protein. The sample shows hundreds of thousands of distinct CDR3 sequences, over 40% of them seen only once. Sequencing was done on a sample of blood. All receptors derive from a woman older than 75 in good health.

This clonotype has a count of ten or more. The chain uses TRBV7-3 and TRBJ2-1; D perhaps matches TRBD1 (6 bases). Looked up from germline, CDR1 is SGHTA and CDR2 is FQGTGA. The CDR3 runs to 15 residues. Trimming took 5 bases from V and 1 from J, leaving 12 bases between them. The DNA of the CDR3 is TGTGCCAGCAGCCTTGGGGGCTTTTCCTACAATGAGCAGTTCTTC. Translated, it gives CASSLGGFSYNEQFF. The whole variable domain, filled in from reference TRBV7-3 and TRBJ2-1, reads GAGVSQTPSNKVTEKGKYVELRCDPISGHTALYWYRQSLGQGPEFLIYFQGTGAADDSGLPNDRFFAVRPEGSVSTLKIQRTERGDSAVYLCASSLGGFSYNEQFFGPGTRLTVL.

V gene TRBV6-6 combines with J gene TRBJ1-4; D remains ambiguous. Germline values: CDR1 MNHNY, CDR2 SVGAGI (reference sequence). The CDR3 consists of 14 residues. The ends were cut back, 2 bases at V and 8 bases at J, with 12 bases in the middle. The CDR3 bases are TGTGCCAGCAGTTACAAGGGTGTGCGAGAAAAACTGTTTTTT. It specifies CASSYKGVREKLFF.

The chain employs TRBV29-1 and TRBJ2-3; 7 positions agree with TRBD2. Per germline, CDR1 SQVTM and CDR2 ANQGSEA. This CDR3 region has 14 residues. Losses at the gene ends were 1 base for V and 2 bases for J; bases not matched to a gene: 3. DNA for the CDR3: TGCAGCGTTGAAGGAGCGGGGTACACAGATACGCAGTATTTT. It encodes CSVEGAGYTDTQYF.

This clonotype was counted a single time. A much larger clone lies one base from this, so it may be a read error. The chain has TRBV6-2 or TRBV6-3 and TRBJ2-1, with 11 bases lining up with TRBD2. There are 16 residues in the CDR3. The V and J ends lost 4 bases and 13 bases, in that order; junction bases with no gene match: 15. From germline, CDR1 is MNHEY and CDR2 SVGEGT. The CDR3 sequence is CASSSRLAGTWETQFF. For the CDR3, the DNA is TGTGCCAGCAGTTCGAGACTAGCGGGAACGTGGGAGACCCAGTTCTTC.

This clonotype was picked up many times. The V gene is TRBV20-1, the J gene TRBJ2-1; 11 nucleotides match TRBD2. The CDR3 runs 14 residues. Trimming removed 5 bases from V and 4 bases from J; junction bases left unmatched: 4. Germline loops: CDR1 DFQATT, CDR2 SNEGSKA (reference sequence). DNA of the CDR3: TGCAGTGCTCCGCCTAGCGGGGGGTACAATGAGCAGTTCTTC. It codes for CSAPPSGGYNEQFF.

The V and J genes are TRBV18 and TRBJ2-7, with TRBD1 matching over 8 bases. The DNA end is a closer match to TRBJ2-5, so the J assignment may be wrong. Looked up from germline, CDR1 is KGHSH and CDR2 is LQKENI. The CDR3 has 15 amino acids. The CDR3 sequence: CASSPGQGPRKTQYF. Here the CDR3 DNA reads TGTGCCAGCTCACCCGGACAGGGCCCTCGGAAGACCCAGTACTTC.

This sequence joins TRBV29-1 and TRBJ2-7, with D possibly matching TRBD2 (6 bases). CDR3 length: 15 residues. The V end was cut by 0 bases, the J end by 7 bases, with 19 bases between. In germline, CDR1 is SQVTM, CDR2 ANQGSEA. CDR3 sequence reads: CSVEEPLLAGDEQYF. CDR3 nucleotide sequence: TGCAGCGTTGAAGAGCCACTACTAGCTGGCGATGAGCAGTACTTC.

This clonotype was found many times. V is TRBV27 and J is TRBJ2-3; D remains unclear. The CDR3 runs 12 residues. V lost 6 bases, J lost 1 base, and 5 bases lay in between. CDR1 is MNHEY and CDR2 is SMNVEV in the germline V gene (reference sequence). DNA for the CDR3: TGTGCCAGCAGGACTCGCACAGATACGCAGTATTTT. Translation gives CASRTRTDTQYF.

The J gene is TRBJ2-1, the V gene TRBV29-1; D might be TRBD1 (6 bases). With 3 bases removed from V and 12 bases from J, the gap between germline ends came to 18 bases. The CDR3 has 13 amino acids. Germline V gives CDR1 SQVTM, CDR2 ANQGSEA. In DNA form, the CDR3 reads TGCAGCGTTGACCCTGAATTGGGGGCGGGGCAGTTCTTC. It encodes CSVDPELGAGQFF.

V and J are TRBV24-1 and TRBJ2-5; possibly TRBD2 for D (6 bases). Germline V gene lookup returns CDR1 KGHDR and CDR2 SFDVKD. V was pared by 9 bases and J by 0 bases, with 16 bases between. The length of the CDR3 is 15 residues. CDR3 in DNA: TGTGCCACCCAAAAAGGCGCGGGATACCAAGAGACCCAGTACTTC. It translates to CATQKGAGYQETQYF.

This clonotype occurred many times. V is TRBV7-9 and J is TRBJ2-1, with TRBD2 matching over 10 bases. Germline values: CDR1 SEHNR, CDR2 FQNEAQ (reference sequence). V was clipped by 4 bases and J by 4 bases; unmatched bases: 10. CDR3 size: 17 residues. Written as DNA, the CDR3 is TGTGCCAGCAGCTCCCTTAGCGGGAGGCGACTTTACAATGAGCAGTTCTTC. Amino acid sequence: CASSSLSGRRLYNEQFF.

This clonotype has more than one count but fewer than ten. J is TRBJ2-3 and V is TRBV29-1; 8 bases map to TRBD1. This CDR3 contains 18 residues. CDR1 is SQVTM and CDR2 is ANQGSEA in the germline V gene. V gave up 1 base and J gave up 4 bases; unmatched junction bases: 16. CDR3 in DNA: TGCAGCGTTGAAGGCTCAGTGTTATCAGGGGGCGATTCAGATACGCAGTATTTT. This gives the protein CSVEGSVLSGGDSDTQYF.

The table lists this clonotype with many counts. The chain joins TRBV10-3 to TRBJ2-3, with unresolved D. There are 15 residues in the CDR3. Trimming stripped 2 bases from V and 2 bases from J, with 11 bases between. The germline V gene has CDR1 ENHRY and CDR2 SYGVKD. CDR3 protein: CAISERDSSTDTQYF. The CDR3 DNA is TGTGCCATCAGTGAGAGAGACTCGTCCACAGATACGCAGTATTTT.

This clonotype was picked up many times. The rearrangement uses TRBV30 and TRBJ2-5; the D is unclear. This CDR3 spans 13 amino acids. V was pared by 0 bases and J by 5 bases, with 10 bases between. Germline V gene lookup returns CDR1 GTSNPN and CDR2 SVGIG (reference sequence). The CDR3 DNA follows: TGTGCCTGGAGTGTTGGCCCAGAGGAGACCCAGTACTTC. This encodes CAWSVGPEETQYF.

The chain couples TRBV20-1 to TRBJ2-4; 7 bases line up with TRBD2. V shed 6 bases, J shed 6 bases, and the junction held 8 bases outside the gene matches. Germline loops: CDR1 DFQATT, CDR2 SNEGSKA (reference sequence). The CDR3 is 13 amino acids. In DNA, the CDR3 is TGCAGTGCCCCACCAGGGAGGGGAAACATTCAGTACTTC. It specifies CSAPPGRGNIQYF.

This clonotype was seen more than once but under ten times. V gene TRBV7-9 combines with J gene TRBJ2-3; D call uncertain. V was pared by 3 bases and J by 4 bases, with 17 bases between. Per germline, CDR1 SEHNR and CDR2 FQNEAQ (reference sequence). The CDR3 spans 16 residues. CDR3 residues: CASSFGIYAHADTQYF. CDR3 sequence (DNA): TGTGCCAGCAGCTTTGGGATCTATGCGCACGCAGATACGCAGTATTTT. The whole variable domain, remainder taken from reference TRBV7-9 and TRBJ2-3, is DTGVSQNPRHKITKRGQNVTFRCDPISEHNRLYWYRQTLGQGPEFLTYFQNEAQLEKSRLLSDRFSAERPKGSFSTLEIQRTEQGDSAMYLCASSFGIYAHADTQYFGPGTRLTVL.

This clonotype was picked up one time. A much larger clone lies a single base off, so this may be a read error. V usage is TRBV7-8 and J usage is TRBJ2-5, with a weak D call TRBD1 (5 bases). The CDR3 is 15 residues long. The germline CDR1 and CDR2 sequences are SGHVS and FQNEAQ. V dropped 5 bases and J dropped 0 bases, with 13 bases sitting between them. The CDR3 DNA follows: TGTGCCAGCAGCCCATGGATAGGGGACCAAGAGACCCAGTACTTC. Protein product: CASSPWIGDQETQYF.

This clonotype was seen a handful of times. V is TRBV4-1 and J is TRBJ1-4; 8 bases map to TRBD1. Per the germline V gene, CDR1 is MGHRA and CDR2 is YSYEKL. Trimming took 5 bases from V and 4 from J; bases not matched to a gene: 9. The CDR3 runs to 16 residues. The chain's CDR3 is CASSEGQGAFNEKLFF. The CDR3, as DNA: TGCGCCAGCAGCGAGGGGCAGGGGGCCTTTAATGAAAAACTGTTTTTT.

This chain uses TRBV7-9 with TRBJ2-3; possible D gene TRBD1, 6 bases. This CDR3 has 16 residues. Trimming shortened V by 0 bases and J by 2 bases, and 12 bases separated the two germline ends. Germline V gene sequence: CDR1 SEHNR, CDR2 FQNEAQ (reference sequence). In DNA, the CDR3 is TGTGCCAGCAGCTTAGCGCGCCAGGGGCCCACAGATACGCAGTATTTT. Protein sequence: CASSLARQGPTDTQYF.

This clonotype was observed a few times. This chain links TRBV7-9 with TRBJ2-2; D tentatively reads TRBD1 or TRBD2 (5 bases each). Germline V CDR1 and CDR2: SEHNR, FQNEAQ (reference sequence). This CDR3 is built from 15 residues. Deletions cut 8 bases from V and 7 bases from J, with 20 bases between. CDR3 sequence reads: CASARAPTRGGELFF. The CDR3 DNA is TGTGCCAGCGCTCGGGCACCTACTAGGGGCGGGGAGCTGTTTTTT.

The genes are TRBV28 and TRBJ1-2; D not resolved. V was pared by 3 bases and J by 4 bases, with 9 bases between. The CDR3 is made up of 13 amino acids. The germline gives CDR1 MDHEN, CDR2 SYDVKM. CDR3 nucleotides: TGTGCCAGCAGTTTCGCCGATAGCTATGGCTACACCTTC. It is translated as CASSFADSYGYTF.

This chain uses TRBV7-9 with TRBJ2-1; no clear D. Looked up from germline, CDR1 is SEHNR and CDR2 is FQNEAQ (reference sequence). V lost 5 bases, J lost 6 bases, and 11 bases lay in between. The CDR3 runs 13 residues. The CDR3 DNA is TGTGCCAGCAGCCCGCTTCCGAGCAATGAGCAGTTCTTC. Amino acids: CASSPLPSNEQFF.

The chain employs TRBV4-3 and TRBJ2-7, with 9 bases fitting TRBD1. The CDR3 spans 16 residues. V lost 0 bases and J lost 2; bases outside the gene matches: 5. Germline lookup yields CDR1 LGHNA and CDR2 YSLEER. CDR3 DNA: TGCGCCAGCAGCCAAGATTTGGGACAGGGTACCTACGAGCAGTACTTC. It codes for CASSQDLGQGTYEQYF.

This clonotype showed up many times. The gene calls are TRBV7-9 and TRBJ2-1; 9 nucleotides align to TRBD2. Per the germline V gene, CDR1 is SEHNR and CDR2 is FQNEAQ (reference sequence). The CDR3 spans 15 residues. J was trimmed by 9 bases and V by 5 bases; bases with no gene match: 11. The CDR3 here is CASSLPPAGGVEQFF. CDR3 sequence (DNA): TGTGCCAGCAGCCTCCCCCCAGCGGGAGGCGTTGAGCAGTTCTTC. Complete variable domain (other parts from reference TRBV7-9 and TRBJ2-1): DTGVSQNPRHKITKRGQNVTFRCDPISEHNRLYWYRQTLGQGPEFLTYFQNEAQLEKSRLLSDRFSAERPKGSFSTLEIQRTEQGDSAMYLCASSLPPAGGVEQFFGPGTRLTVL.

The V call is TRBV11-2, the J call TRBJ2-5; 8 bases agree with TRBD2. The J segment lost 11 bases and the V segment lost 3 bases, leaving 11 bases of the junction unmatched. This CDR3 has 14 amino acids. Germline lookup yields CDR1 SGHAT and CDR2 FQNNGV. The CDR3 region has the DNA TGTGCCAGCAGCTTCCAACCGGGACTAGGTGGGCAGTACTTC. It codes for CASSFQPGLGGQYF.

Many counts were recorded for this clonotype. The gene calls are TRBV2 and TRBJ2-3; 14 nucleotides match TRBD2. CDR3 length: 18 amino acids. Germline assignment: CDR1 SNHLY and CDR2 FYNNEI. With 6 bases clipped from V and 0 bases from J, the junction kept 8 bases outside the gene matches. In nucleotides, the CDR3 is TGTGCCAGCAGGGGGGGGACTAGCGGGAGCCTAAGCACAGATACGCAGTATTTT. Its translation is CASRGGTSGSLSTDTQYF.

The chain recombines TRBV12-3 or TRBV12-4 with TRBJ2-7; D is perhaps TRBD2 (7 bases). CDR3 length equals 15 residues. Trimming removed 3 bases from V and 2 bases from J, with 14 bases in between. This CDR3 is CASSFSRGATYEQYF. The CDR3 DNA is TGTGCCAGCAGTTTTTCTCGGGGGGCAACCTACGAGCAGTACTTC.

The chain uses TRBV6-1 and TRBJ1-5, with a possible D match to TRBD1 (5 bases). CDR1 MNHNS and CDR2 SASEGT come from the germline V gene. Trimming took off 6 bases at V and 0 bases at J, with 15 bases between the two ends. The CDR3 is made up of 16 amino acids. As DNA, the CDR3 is TGTGCCAGCAGAGGAGATGGAGGGGATAGCAATCAGCCCCAGCATTTT. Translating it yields CASRGDGGDSNQPQHF.

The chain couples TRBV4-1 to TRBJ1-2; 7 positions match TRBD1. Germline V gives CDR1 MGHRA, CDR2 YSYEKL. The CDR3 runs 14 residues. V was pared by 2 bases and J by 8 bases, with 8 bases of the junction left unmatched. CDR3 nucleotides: TGCGCCAGCAGCCAAACACAGGGGCGGGACGGCTACACCTTC. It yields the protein CASSQTQGRDGYTF.

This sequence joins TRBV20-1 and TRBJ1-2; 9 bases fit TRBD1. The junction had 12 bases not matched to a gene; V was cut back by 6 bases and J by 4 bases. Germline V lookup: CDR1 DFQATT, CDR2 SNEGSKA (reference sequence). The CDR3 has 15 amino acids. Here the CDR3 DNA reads TGCAGTGCCCCGACAGGGGGTATTCTTGGCTATGGCTACACCTTC. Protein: CSAPTGGILGYGYTF.